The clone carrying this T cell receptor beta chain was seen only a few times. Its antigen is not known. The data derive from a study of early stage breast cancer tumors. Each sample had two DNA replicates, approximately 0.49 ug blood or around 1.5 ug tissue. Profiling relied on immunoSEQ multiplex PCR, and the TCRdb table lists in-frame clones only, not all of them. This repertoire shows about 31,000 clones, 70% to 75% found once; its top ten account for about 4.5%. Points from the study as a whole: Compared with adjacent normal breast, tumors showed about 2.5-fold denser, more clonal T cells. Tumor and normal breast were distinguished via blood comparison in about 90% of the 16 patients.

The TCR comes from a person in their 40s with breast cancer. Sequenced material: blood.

Here the CDR3 reads CASSPGTGTSGTKYF. For the CDR3, the DNA is TGTGCCAGCAGCCCGGGAACCGGGACTAGCGGGACGAAGTACTTC. The chain links TRBV7-9 to TRBJ2-7; 13 bases agree with TRBD2. V dropped 5 bases and J dropped 11; count of bases not matched to a gene: 12. The CDR3 has 15 residues. Per germline, CDR1 SEHNR and CDR2 FQNEAQ (reference sequence). Looking up the rest from reference TRBV7-9 and TRBJ2-7 gives the full variable domain: DTGVSQNPRHKITKRGQNVTFRCDPISEHNRLYWYRQTLGQGPEFLTYFQNEAQLEKSRLLSDRFSAERPKGSFSTLEIQRTEQGDSAMYLCASSPGTGTSGTKYFGPGTRLTVT.